The 3 T cell receptor beta chains listed next were all sequenced from one sample in a study of vaccination effects on CD4 cells after COVID-19. These receptors lack a known antigen. The data were produced by immunoSEQ multiplex PCR, yet TCRdb's version contains in-frame clones alone and is incomplete. The data contain roughly 76,000 clones, about 74% of them seen just once; the ten biggest clones take up approximately 1.9%. Peptide-pool stimulation followed by sequencing identified expanded antigen-specific CD4+ clonotypes in the ViraFEST assay. It was after 10 days of culture that CD4+ T cells were isolated. The sample was CD4+ T cells from PBMCs cultured with HCoV-229E spike peptides, taken before COVID-19 vaccination. The receptors shown here come from a human donor who received a COVID-19 vaccine.

The chain has TRBV30 and TRBJ2-3; 10 bases line up with TRBD2. The CDR3 runs to 15 residues. Germline CDR1 and CDR2: GTSNPN and SVGIG (reference sequence). Germline trimming cut 1 base from V and 2 bases from J; bases unmatched to any gene: 3. The DNA for the CDR3 is TGTGCCTGGAGTGGGCTAGCGGGGGCCACAGATACGCAGTATTTT. Its translation is CAWSGLAGATDTQYF.

This rearrangement joins TRBV12-3 or TRBV12-4 to TRBJ2-3, with D unresolved. The CDR3 length is 12 residues. V dropped 6 bases and J dropped 6 bases, with 10 bases sitting between them. CDR3 nucleotide sequence: TGTGCCAGCAGGGCAGGTGGGGATACGCAGTATTTT. Translated: CASRAGGDTQYF.

The V and J genes are TRBV11-2 and TRBJ1-6; D gene uncertain. Trimming removed 0 bases at V and 7 bases at J, with 13 bases between. The CDR3 is 16 residues long. Germline V lookup: CDR1 SGHAT, CDR2 FQNNGV. In nucleotides, the CDR3 is TGTGCCAGCAGCTTAGAAGGAACCCAGCCAAATTCACCCCTCCACTTT. It yields the protein CASSLEGTQPNSPLHF.